This T cell receptor (beta chain) was recorded in a study of shared clonotypes between healthy human individuals. At a deep level, the assay was run. TCRdb keeps only in-frame clones here, not all; method: immunoSEQ multiplex PCR. The table has around 650,000 clones, around 96% seen once. On this clone: Its antigen is not known. Other DNA sequences in the sample encode the same CDR3.

Findings of the study overall: It was anticipated that sequencing depth would influence how many clonotypes donors shared. Across subsets, estimated richness was generally greater for naive than for memory populations. In a handful of donors, about 5% of naive CD4 clonotypes appeared in common.

Naive CD8 isolation took CD45RO-negative cells positively selected for CCR7 and excluded terminally differentiated effector memory CD45RA+ cells. The sample was naive CD8+ T cells sorted from blood. This TCR was sampled from a woman under 40 in good health.

The CDR3 loop reads CASSAGGSYEQYF. CDR3 in DNA: TGTGCCAGCAGCGCAGGGGGATCCTACGAGCAGTACTTC. V gene TRBV27 combines with J gene TRBJ2-7, with 7 bases aligning to TRBD1. The J segment lost 1 base and the V segment lost 6 bases, leaving 3 bases of the junction unmatched. The CDR3 spans 13 residues. CDR1 is MNHEY and CDR2 is SMNVEV in the germline V gene (reference sequence).